The 5 T cell receptor beta chains listed next were all sequenced from one sample in a study of T cell changes during pregnancy in multiple sclerosis. The assay was immunoSEQ multiplex PCR, and TCRdb's table has in-frame clones only and misses some. The table records 75,000 to 95,000 clones, approximately 92% of them present only once. The sequencing here drew on peripheral blood, taken in the first trimester of pregnancy. Source of these receptors: a female donor with multiple sclerosis, enrolled in a pregnancy study.

J is TRBJ1-2 and V is TRBV25-1; 8 nucleotides match TRBD1. V trimming: 10 bases; J trimming: 4 bases; junction bases outside the gene matches: 8. This CDR3 comprises 13 residues. From germline, CDR1 is MGHDK and CDR2 SYGVNS. CDR3 nucleotide sequence: TGTGCCACCGAAGACAGGGGCTCCTATGGCTACACCTTC. Protein sequence: CATEDRGSYGYTF.

This chain links TRBV19 with TRBJ2-1; D is perhaps TRBD1 (5 bases). CDR1 is LNHDA and CDR2 is SQIVND in the germline V gene (reference sequence). The V end was cut by 8 bases, the J end by 9 bases, with 11 bases between. CDR3 length: 11 amino acids. Written as DNA, the CDR3 is TGTGCCAGTCTCCAGGGCCCTGAGCAGTTCTTC. Protein sequence: CASLQGPEQFF.

The V gene is TRBV11-3, the J gene TRBJ1-5; 10 bases match TRBD1. The CDR3 loop spans 16 amino acids. Germline trimming cut 6 bases from V and 3 bases from J; bases unmatched to any gene: 8. In germline, CDR1 is SGHNT, CDR2 YENEEA. As DNA, the CDR3 is TGTGCCAGCAGGCCTGCCGGGACAGGGGCCAATCAGCCCCAGCATTTT. Translated, it gives CASRPAGTGANQPQHF.

The chain carries TRBV5-1 and TRBJ2-2; a possible D gene is TRBD2 (6 bases). CDR1 is SGHRS, CDR2 YFSETQ, per germline. Trimming pared 2 bases from V and 0 bases from J, leaving 14 bases between. CDR3 length: 17 residues. The CDR3 reads CASSFASAVTNTGELFF. DNA for the CDR3: TGCGCCAGCAGCTTCGCTAGCGCCGTCACGAACACCGGGGAGCTGTTTTTT.

V gene TRBV27 combines with J gene TRBJ2-1, with 10 bases fitting TRBD1. Per germline, CDR1 MNHEY and CDR2 SMNVEV (reference sequence). This CDR3 contains 14 residues. The ends lost 7 bases at V and 2 bases at J; junction bases unmatched: 2. The CDR3 is CASTGTGAYNEQFF. The DNA of the CDR3 is TGTGCCAGCACTGGGACAGGGGCCTACAATGAGCAGTTCTTC.